A selection of T cell receptor beta chains follows, all from one sample in a study of blood T cells in healthy people across ages. TCRdb analysed the 5' RACE reads with MiXCR anew, one entry per CDR3 protein. Of about 1.8 million distinct CDR3 sequences listed, around half are singletons. Specimen: blood. The receptor source for this set is a woman in her thirties or forties in good health. The CDR3 runs from the conserved cysteine through the conserved F or W. A D gene is named only where the DNA matches it firmly. Clone size appears in some rows only: once, few, many, or a class for an expanded clone.

v_gene: TRBV4-2; abundance: NA; j_gene: TRBJ2-2; d_gene: NA; CDR3aa: CASSSQGREPGELFF; CDR3nt: TGTGCCAGCAGTTCTCAGGGCAGGGAGCCCGGGGAGCTGTTTTTT
v_gene: TRBV25-1; abundance: NA; j_gene: TRBJ2-5; d_gene: TRBD1; CDR3aa: CASSDRQGAMETQYF; CDR3nt: TGTGCCAGCAGCGACAGACAGGGGGCTATGGAGACCCAGTACTTC
v_gene: TRBV7-2; abundance: NA; j_gene: TRBJ2-3; d_gene: TRBD1; CDR3aa: CASSHYRTGTDTQYF; CDR3nt: TGTGCCAGCAGCCACTATCGGACAGGAACAGATACGCAGTATTTT
v_gene: TRBV9; abundance: NA; j_gene: TRBJ1-2; d_gene: TRBD1; CDR3aa: CASSLGVGGGRYGYTF; CDR3nt: TGTGCCAGCAGCCTAGGGGTAGGGGGCGGTCGCTATGGCTACACCTTC
v_gene: TRBV12-5; abundance: NA; j_gene: TRBJ2-1; d_gene: NA; CDR3aa: CASVRDGAYNEQFF; CDR3nt: TGTGCTAGTGTCAGGGACGGGGCTTACAATGAGCAGTTCTTC
v_gene: TRBV14; abundance: once; j_gene: TRBJ1-1; d_gene: NA; CDR3aa: CASSLFSNPNTEAFF; CDR3nt: TGTGCCAGCAGCCTTTTCAGCAACCCGAACACTGAAGCTTTCTTT
v_gene: TRBV4-3; abundance: few; j_gene: TRBJ2-7; d_gene: TRBD2; CDR3aa: CASSQGSQRGYDEQYF; CDR3nt: TGCGCCAGCAGCCAAGGAAGCCAGCGGGGTTACGACGAGCAGTACTTC
v_gene: TRBV20-1; abundance: few; j_gene: TRBJ2-7; d_gene: TRBD1; CDR3aa: CSASGTGYEQYF; CDR3nt: TGCAGTGCTTCCGGGACAGGGTACGAGCAGTACTTC
v_gene: TRBV7-2; abundance: NA; j_gene: TRBJ1-2; d_gene: TRBD1; CDR3aa: CASSLASQGADYGYTF; CDR3nt: TGTGCCAGCAGCTTAGCGTCCCAGGGGGCGGACTATGGCTACACCTTC
v_gene: TRBV5-1; abundance: NA; j_gene: TRBJ1-2; d_gene: NA; CDR3aa: CASSFDSLGGYGYTF; CDR3nt: TGCGCCAGCAGCTTCGACAGCCTGGGGGGCTATGGCTACACCTTC
v_gene: TRBV6-5; abundance: NA; j_gene: TRBJ1-6; d_gene: NA; CDR3aa: CASSYSNGGSYNSPLHF; CDR3nt: TGTGCCAGCAGTTACTCGAACGGCGGCTCCTATAATTCACCCCTCCACTTT
v_gene: TRBV7-2; abundance: medium-sized; j_gene: TRBJ2-1; d_gene: TRBD1; CDR3aa: CASSLRTGNNEQFF; CDR3nt: TGTGCCAGCAGCTTACGGACAGGGAACAATGAGCAGTTCTTC
v_gene: TRBV5-1; abundance: NA; j_gene: TRBJ2-7; d_gene: NA; CDR3aa: CASSPRDITYEQYF; CDR3nt: TGCGCCAGCAGCCCCCGGGACATAACCTACGAGCAGTACTTC
v_gene: TRBV11-2; abundance: NA; j_gene: TRBJ2-1; d_gene: TRBD2; CDR3aa: CASSLGGWLAGKNEQFF; CDR3nt: TGTGCCAGCAGCTTAGGGGGGTGGCTAGCGGGGAAAAATGAGCAGTTCTTC
v_gene: TRBV10-2; abundance: NA; j_gene: TRBJ2-7; d_gene: NA; CDR3aa: CANSDGYEQYF; CDR3nt: TGCGCCAACAGTGATGGTTACGAGCAGTACTTC
v_gene: TRBV7-9; abundance: few; j_gene: TRBJ2-5; d_gene: NA; CDR3aa: CASSPRRAGQETQYF; CDR3nt: TGTGCCAGCAGCCCCCGACGGGCTGGACAAGAGACCCAGTACTTC
v_gene: TRBV7-2; abundance: NA; j_gene: TRBJ1-5; d_gene: TRBD1; CDR3aa: CASSVNRGDQPQHF; CDR3nt: TGTGCCAGCAGCGTCAACAGGGGAGACCAGCCCCAGCATTTT
v_gene: TRBV6-1; abundance: few; j_gene: TRBJ1-2; d_gene: NA; CDR3aa: CASSPLYGGGYTF; CDR3nt: TGTGCCAGCAGTCCACTCTACGGAGGCGGCTACACCTTC
v_gene: TRBV7-9; abundance: NA; j_gene: TRBJ2-3; d_gene: TRBD1; CDR3aa: CASSSATGVDPDTQYF; CDR3nt: TGTGCCAGCAGCTCTGCGACAGGGGTGGACCCAGATACGCAGTATTTT
v_gene: TRBV18; abundance: NA; j_gene: TRBJ2-1; d_gene: NA; CDR3aa: CASSPTKNNEQFF; CDR3nt: TGTGCCAGCTCACCTACAAAAAACAATGAGCAGTTCTTC
v_gene: TRBV2; abundance: NA; j_gene: TRBJ2-1; d_gene: NA; CDR3aa: CASSEMGGALNEQFF; CDR3nt: TGTGCCAGCAGTGAAATGGGGGGCGCCTTGAATGAGCAGTTCTTC
v_gene: TRBV20-1; abundance: NA; j_gene: TRBJ1-2; d_gene: NA; CDR3aa: CSAINRVSGYTF; CDR3nt: TGCAGTGCCATAAACAGGGTGTCAGGCTACACCTTC
v_gene: TRBV6-6; abundance: once; j_gene: TRBJ1-1; d_gene: NA; CDR3aa: CASTTIDSQAEAFF; CDR3nt: TGTGCCAGCACCACCATAGACAGTCAGGCTGAAGCTTTCTTT
v_gene: TRBV27; abundance: many; j_gene: TRBJ1-2; d_gene: NA; CDR3aa: CASSLTVGGGNGYTF; CDR3nt: TGTGCCAGCAGTCTCACGGTCGGGGGCGGTAATGGCTACACCTTC
v_gene: TRBV20-1; abundance: NA; j_gene: TRBJ2-3; d_gene: TRBD2; CDR3aa: CSARGLAGGGTDTQYF; CDR3nt: TGCAGTGCTAGAGGGTTAGCGGGGGGGGGCACAGATACGCAGTATTTT
v_gene: TRBV4-2; abundance: NA; j_gene: TRBJ2-3; d_gene: NA; CDR3aa: CASSQERRGSTDTQYF; CDR3nt: TGTGCCAGCAGCCAAGAAAGACGGGGGAGCACAGATACGCAGTATTTT
v_gene: TRBV4-2; abundance: NA; j_gene: TRBJ1-1; d_gene: NA; CDR3aa: CASSRRQSTEAFF; CDR3nt: TGTGCCAGCAGCCGCCGACAGAGCACTGAAGCTTTCTTT
v_gene: TRBV11-2; abundance: few; j_gene: TRBJ2-5; d_gene: TRBD1; CDR3aa: CASRGTANQETQYF; CDR3nt: TGTGCCAGCCGAGGGACAGCGAACCAAGAGACCCAGTACTTC
v_gene: TRBV28; abundance: NA; j_gene: TRBJ2-1; d_gene: NA; CDR3aa: CASSGLGYNEQFF; CDR3nt: TGTGCCAGCAGTGGTCTAGGGTACAATGAGCAGTTCTTC
v_gene: TRBV6-1; abundance: few; j_gene: TRBJ2-1; d_gene: TRBD2; CDR3aa: CASTREGTGFFVEQFF; CDR3nt: TGTGCCAGCACCAGGGAGGGGACGGGGTTTTTCGTTGAGCAGTTCTTC
v_gene: TRBV20-1; abundance: NA; j_gene: TRBJ1-5; d_gene: NA; CDR3aa: CSAGGKTTGQPQHF; CDR3nt: TGCAGTGCGGGGGGGAAGACAACAGGTCAGCCCCAGCATTTT
v_gene: TRBV28; abundance: NA; j_gene: TRBJ1-4; d_gene: NA; CDR3aa: CASSPSGDPAGKLFF; CDR3nt: TGTGCCAGCAGCCCCTCTGGGGATCCGGCCGGAAAACTGTTTTTT
v_gene: TRBV14; abundance: NA; j_gene: TRBJ2-5; d_gene: TRBD2; CDR3aa: CASSQERTSPFSETQYF; CDR3nt: TGTGCCAGCAGCCAAGAAAGGACTAGCCCCTTTTCAGAGACCCAGTACTTC
v_gene: TRBV30; abundance: NA; j_gene: TRBJ2-4; d_gene: TRBD1; CDR3aa: CAWSRSRGLSKNIQYF; CDR3nt: TGTGCCTGGAGTCGAAGCAGGGGGCTTAGCAAAAACATTCAGTACTTC
v_gene: TRBV7-2; abundance: NA; j_gene: TRBJ2-2; d_gene: NA; CDR3aa: CASSLDQKMGTGELFF; CDR3nt: TGTGCCAGCAGCTTAGATCAGAAAATGGGCACCGGGGAGCTGTTTTTT
v_gene: TRBV5-1; abundance: few; j_gene: TRBJ2-6; d_gene: TRBD2; CDR3aa: CASSFSRTSGVLSGANVLTF; CDR3nt: TGCGCCAGCAGCTTCTCGCGGACTAGCGGGGTTCTCTCTGGGGCCAACGTCCTGACTTTC
v_gene: TRBV5-4; abundance: NA; j_gene: TRBJ2-7; d_gene: TRBD1; CDR3aa: CASSPDRGSFYEQYF; CDR3nt: TGTGCCAGCAGCCCGGACAGGGGAAGTTTCTACGAGCAGTACTTC
v_gene: TRBV27; abundance: NA; j_gene: TRBJ2-5; d_gene: NA; CDR3aa: CASSLTAGWQETQYF; CDR3nt: TGTGCCAGCAGCCTAACGGCAGGGTGGCAAGAGACCCAGTACTTC
v_gene: TRBV6-5; abundance: NA; j_gene: TRBJ2-7; d_gene: NA; CDR3aa: CASSYSTNPPSEQYF; CDR3nt: TGTGCCAGCAGTTACTCGACTAACCCACCGAGCGAGCAGTACTTC
v_gene: TRBV6-5; abundance: NA; j_gene: TRBJ2-6; d_gene: NA; CDR3aa: CASSYRQVSGANVLTF; CDR3nt: TGTGCCAGCAGTTACCGGCAGGTATCTGGGGCCAACGTCCTGACTTTC
v_gene: TRBV7-9; abundance: NA; j_gene: TRBJ1-5; d_gene: NA; CDR3aa: CSSSLSYQPQHF; CDR3nt: TGTTCCAGCAGCTTAAGCTACCAGCCCCAGCATTTT
v_gene: TRBV11-2; abundance: NA; j_gene: TRBJ2-3; d_gene: NA; CDR3aa: CASSLRRVGTQYF; CDR3nt: TGTGCCAGCAGCTTAAGAAGAGTGGGTACGCAGTATTTT
v_gene: TRBV15; abundance: NA; j_gene: TRBJ1-5; d_gene: NA; CDR3aa: CATSRDSVQPQHF; CDR3nt: TGTGCCACCAGCAGAGATAGTGTTCAGCCCCAGCATTTT
v_gene: TRBV27; abundance: NA; j_gene: TRBJ2-3; d_gene: TRBD1; CDR3aa: CASSLSQGAYTDTQYF; CDR3nt: TGTGCCAGCAGTTTATCACAGGGGGCGTACACAGATACGCAGTATTTT
v_gene: TRBV18; abundance: NA; j_gene: TRBJ2-1; d_gene: NA; CDR3aa: CASSPGETQFF; CDR3nt: TGTGCCAGCTCACCTGGCGAGACCCAGTTCTTC
v_gene: TRBV5-1; abundance: few; j_gene: TRBJ2-1; d_gene: TRBD2; CDR3aa: CASSLLVAGDYNEQFF; CDR3nt: TGCGCCAGCAGCTTGTTGGTAGCGGGGGACTACAATGAGCAGTTCTTC